These T cell receptor beta chains were read from a single sample in a study of blood T cell repertoires in COVID-19. The protocol was immunoSEQ multiplex PCR, while the TCRdb copy is restricted to in-frame clones and leaves out a portion. The sample consists of about 200,000 clones, 94% of them appearing once. What was sequenced was peripheral blood. Every receptor here comes from a man younger than 45 with COVID-19, enrolled during active disease. The CDR3 runs from the conserved cysteine through the conserved F or W. The order of the fields is CDR3 protein, J gene, CDR3 length, V gene.

CDR3 protein: CASSERESAEAFF
J gene: TRBJ1-1
CDR3 length: 13
V gene: TRBV6-1

CDR3 protein: CAGGPYSNQPQHF
J gene: TRBJ1-5
CDR3 length: 13
V gene: TRBV2

CDR3 protein: CASRQGGEQFF
J gene: TRBJ2-1
CDR3 length: 11
V gene: TRBV6-5

CDR3 protein: CASRTQQGNQPQHF
J gene: TRBJ1-5
CDR3 length: 14
V gene: TRBV6-5

CDR3 protein: CASSERWGAADTQYF
J gene: TRBJ2-3
CDR3 length: 15
V gene: TRBV2

CDR3 protein: CSVGPGDTEAFF
J gene: TRBJ1-1
CDR3 length: 12
V gene: TRBV29-1

CDR3 protein: CSGGEGDSRSYGYTF
J gene: TRBJ1-2
CDR3 length: 15
V gene: TRBV29-1

CDR3 protein: CASRRGLEGYTF
J gene: TRBJ1-2
CDR3 length: 12
V gene: TRBV19

CDR3 protein: CASSSPGGTGFHEQYF
J gene: TRBJ2-7
CDR3 length: 16
V gene: TRBV7-6

CDR3 protein: CSVESGFRGYTF
J gene: TRBJ1-2
CDR3 length: 12
V gene: TRBV29-1

CDR3 protein: CASSLGQGEEKLFF
J gene: TRBJ1-4
CDR3 length: 14
V gene: TRBV4-1

CDR3 protein: CAISDGEGSTEAFF
J gene: TRBJ1-1
CDR3 length: 14
V gene: TRBV10-3

CDR3 protein: CASRGGGANTEAFF
J gene: TRBJ1-1
CDR3 length: 14
V gene: TRBV5-1

CDR3 protein: CASSQEGGGGAEQYF
J gene: TRBJ2-7
CDR3 length: 15
V gene: TRBV4-2

CDR3 protein: CSVVPGQEPVEQYF
J gene: TRBJ2-7
CDR3 length: 14
V gene: TRBV29-1

CDR3 protein: CSVGRKLAETQYF
J gene: TRBJ2-5
CDR3 length: 13
V gene: TRBV29-1

CDR3 protein: CASSGRYEQYF
J gene: TRBJ2-7
CDR3 length: 11
V gene: TRBV4-2

CDR3 protein: CASSYSGGDRNEQFF
J gene: TRBJ2-1
CDR3 length: 15
V gene: TRBV6-5

CDR3 protein: CASSVGVTSGQETQYF
J gene: TRBJ2-5
CDR3 length: 16
V gene: TRBV9